These 5 T cell receptor beta chains were all obtained from the same sample, sequenced in a study of T cells in narcolepsy. Assay used: immunoSEQ multiplex PCR; TCRdb lists only in-frame clones, some missing. The repertoire holds fewer than 30,000 clones, with around 83% as singletons. The sample taken for sequencing was CD45RA- memory CD4+ T cells from PBMCs. The origin of the receptors is a human donor with narcolepsy.

The chain links TRBV5-1 to TRBJ2-2; 15 nucleotides align to TRBD2. The CDR3 spans 18 residues. J lost 2 bases, V lost 6 bases, and 8 bases had no gene match. Per the germline V gene, CDR1 is SGHRS and CDR2 is YFSETQ. CDR3 bases: TGCGCCAGCACCCCTGGACTAGCGGGAGGGCCAAACACCGGGGAGCTGTTTTTT. Protein: CASTPGLAGGPNTGELFF.

The chain couples TRBV7-3 to TRBJ2-5, with D perhaps matching TRBD1 (5 bases). There are 12 residues in the CDR3. Trimming left V 1 base short and J 5 bases short, with 5 bases between. The V gene's germline CDR1 is SGHTA and CDR2 FQGTGA. CDR3: CASSLKGETQYF. CDR3 in DNA: TGTGCCAGCAGCTTAAAGGGGGAGACCCAGTACTTC.

The V gene is TRBV11-2, the J gene TRBJ2-7; TRBD1 matches 8 bases. Trimming removed 5 bases from V and 7 bases from J; junction bases left unmatched: 10. Germline values: CDR1 SGHAT, CDR2 FQNNGV. The CDR3 extends over 14 amino acids. CDR3 nucleotide sequence: TGTGCCAGCAGCCCAGGGGGCCCTTCGGGTGAGCAGTACTTC. Amino acid sequence: CASSPGGPSGEQYF.

The genes are TRBV2 and TRBJ2-1; 11 nucleotides line up with TRBD2. Germline assignment: CDR1 SNHLY and CDR2 FYNNEI. This CDR3 has 16 residues. Losses at the gene ends were 3 bases for V and 6 bases for J; bases not matched to a gene: 7. This chain's CDR3 is CASSELAGGSGNEQFF. The CDR3 nucleotides read TGTGCCAGCAGTGAGTTAGCGGGAGGGTCGGGCAATGAGCAGTTCTTC.

The chain joins TRBV7-2 to TRBJ2-2; no clear D. V shed 0 bases and J shed 5 bases, with 10 bases lying between them. The germline V gene has CDR1 SGHTA and CDR2 FQGNSA. The CDR3 length is 15 residues. In DNA, the CDR3 is TGTGCCAGCAGCTTAGCCCCCCAAGCTACCGGGGAGCTGTTTTTT. Encoded protein: CASSLAPQATGELFF.